This note documents a single T cell receptor (beta chain) sequence. Antigen: not known. Quantitative 5'-RACE with molecular barcodes was used to make the TCR beta libraries. TCRdb reprocessed the 5' RACE reads via MiXCR and lists one record per CDR3 protein. Counted here are more than 35,000 distinct CDR3 sequences, 6% occurring once; the ten biggest clones make up 12%. This sample was taken from a study of CD8 T cells in ankylosing spondylitis. Findings and limits, study-wide: It was reported that disease-linked clones were significantly enriched in matched ankylosing spondylitis synovial fluid. CD8+ cells made up the disease-linked clones, which were relatively rare in peripheral blood.

The V gene's germline CDR1 is DFQATT and CDR2 SNEGSKA (reference sequence). The CDR3 covers 14 residues. V was clipped by 4 bases and J by 10 bases, with 22 bases between them. This sequence was found in a male donor with ankylosing spondylitis or in good health (not recorded which). Sequenced: blood, either unsorted or a sorted T cell fraction (not recorded which). The chain combines TRBV20-1 with TRBJ1-2; D is unclear. As DNA, the CDR3 is TGCAGTGCTACCTCGTGGGGAACGGATGATGACTACACCTTC. It translates to CSATSWGTDDDYTF.